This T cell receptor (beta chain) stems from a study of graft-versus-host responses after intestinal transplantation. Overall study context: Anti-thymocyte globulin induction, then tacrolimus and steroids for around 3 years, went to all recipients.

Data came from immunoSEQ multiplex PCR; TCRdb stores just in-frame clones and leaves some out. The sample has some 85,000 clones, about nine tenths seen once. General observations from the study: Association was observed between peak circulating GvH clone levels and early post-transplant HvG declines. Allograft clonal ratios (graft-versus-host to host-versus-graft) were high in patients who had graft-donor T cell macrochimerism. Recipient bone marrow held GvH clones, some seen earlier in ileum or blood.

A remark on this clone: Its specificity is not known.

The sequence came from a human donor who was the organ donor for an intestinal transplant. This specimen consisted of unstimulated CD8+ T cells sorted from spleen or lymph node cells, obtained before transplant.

CDR3: CASSFGGSPLHF. The CDR3 DNA follows: TGTGCCAGCAGCTTTGGGGGCTCACCCCTCCACTTT. The chain uses TRBV5-6 and TRBJ1-6; weak D call: TRBD1 (6 bases). Germline CDR1 SGHDT, CDR2 YYEEEE. CDR3 length: 12 residues. V gave up 2 bases and J gave up 10 bases, with 7 bases separating them.